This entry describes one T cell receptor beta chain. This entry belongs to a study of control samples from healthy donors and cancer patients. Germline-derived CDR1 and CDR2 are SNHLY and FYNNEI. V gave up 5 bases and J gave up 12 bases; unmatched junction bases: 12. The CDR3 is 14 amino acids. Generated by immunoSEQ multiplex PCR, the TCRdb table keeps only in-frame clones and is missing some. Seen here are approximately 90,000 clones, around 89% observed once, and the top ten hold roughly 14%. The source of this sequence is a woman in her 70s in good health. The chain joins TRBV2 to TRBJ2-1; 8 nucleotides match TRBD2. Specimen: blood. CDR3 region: CASSRTGGGKGQFF. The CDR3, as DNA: TGTGCCAGCAGTAGAACGGGCGGGGGGAAGGGGCAGTTCTTC.